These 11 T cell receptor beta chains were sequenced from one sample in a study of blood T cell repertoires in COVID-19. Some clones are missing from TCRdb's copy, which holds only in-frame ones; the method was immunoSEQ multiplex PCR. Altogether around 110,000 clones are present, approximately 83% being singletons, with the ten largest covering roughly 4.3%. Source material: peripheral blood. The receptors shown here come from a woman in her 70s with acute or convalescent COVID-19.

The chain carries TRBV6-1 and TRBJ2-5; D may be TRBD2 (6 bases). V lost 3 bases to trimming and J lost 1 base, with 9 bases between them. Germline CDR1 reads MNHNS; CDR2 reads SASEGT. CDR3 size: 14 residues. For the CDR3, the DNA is TGTGCCAGCAGTGACCCGGGGGTCCAAGAGACCCAGTACTTC. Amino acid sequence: CASSDPGVQETQYF.

The chain's CDR3 is CASSRDRGPGETQYF. CDR3 DNA: TGTGCCAGCAGCCGTGACAGGGGGCCCGGAGAGACCCAGTACTTC. The rearrangement uses TRBV7-8 and TRBJ2-5; 10 bases match TRBD1. The CDR3 has 15 amino acids. Germline lookup yields CDR1 SGHVS and CDR2 FQNEAQ. The J segment lost 4 bases and the V segment lost 5 bases, leaving 7 bases of the junction unmatched.

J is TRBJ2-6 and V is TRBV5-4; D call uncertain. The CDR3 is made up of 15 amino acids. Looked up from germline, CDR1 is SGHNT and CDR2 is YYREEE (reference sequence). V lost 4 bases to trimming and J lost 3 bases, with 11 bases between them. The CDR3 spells CASSPKTDGANVLTF. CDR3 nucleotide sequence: TGTGCCAGCAGCCCGAAGACTGATGGGGCCAACGTCCTGACTTTC.

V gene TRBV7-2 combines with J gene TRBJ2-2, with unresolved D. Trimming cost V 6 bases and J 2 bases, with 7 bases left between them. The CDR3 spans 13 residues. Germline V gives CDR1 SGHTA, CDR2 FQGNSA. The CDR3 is CASRRGNTGELFF. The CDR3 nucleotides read TGTGCCAGCAGAAGAGGTAACACCGGGGAGCTGTTTTTT.

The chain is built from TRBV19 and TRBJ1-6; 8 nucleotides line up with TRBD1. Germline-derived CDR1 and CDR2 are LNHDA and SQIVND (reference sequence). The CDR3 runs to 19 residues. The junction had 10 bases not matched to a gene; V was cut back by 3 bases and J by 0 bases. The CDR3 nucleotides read TGTGCCAGTAGTATGGAGGGACAGGTGCGGAGCTCCTATAATTCACCCCTCCACTTT. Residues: CASSMEGQVRSSYNSPLHF.

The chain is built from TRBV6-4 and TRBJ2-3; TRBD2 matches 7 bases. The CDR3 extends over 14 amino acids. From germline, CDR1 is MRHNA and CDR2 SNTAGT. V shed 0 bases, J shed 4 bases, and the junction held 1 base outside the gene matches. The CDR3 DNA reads TGTGCCAGCAGTGACTCGAGCGGGGCAGATACGCAGTATTTT. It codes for CASSDSSGADTQYF.

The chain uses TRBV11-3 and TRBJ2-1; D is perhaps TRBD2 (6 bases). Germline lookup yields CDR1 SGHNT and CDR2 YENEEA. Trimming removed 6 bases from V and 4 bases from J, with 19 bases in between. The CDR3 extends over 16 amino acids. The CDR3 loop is CASSSRKEGNYNEQFF. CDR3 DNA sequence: TGTGCCAGCAGTTCTCGGAAGGAGGGGAATTACAATGAGCAGTTCTTC.

CDR3 residues: CASSHRDRAVEQYF. CDR3 DNA sequence: TGTGCCAGCAGCCACCGGGACAGGGCGGTTGAGCAGTACTTC. The genes are TRBV7-9 and TRBJ2-7; 9 bases fit TRBD1. Germline CDR1 and CDR2: SEHNR and FQNEAQ (reference sequence). With V trimmed by 5 bases and J by 7 bases, 9 bases remained unmatched. There are 14 residues in the CDR3.

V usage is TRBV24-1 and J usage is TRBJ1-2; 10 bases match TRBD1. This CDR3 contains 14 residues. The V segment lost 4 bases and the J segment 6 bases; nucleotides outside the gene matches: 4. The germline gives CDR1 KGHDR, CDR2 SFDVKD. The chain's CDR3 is CATSDPGTGDGYTF. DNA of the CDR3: TGTGCCACCAGTGACCCAGGGACAGGGGATGGCTACACCTTC.

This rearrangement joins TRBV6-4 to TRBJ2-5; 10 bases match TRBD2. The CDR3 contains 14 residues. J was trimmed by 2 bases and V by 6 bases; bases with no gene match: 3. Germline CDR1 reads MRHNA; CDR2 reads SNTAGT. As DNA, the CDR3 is TGTGCCAGCAGCGTTAGCGGGGGGCAAGAGACCCAGTACTTC. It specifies CASSVSGGQETQYF.

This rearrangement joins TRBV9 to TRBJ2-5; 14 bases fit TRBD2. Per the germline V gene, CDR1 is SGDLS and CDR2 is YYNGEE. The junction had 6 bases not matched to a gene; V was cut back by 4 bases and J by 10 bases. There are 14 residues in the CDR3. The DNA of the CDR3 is TGTGCCAGCAGCCCAAGACTAGCGGGGGGGAACCAGTACTTC. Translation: CASSPRLAGGNQYF.